The 27 T cell receptor beta chains listed next were all sequenced from one sample in a study of stem cell transplantation in POMP-related autoinflammatory disease. TCRdb's copy holds only in-frame clones and misses some; the assay was immunoSEQ multiplex PCR. The data show 25,000 to 30,000 clones, around four fifths seen once. The material sequenced was CD4+ T cells from PBMCs, taken before stem cell transplantation. These receptors came from a human donor with POMP-related autoinflammation and immune dysregulation (PRAID).

The J gene is TRBJ1-1, the V gene TRBV29-1; D is unresolved. The ends were cut back, 0 bases at V and 8 bases at J, with 16 bases in the middle. The CDR3 is 14 residues long. The V gene's germline CDR1 is SQVTM and CDR2 ANQGSEA. This chain's CDR3 is CSVEDLSVSKEAFF. As DNA, the CDR3 is TGCAGCGTTGAAGATCTCAGTGTATCCAAGGAAGCTTTCTTT.

As DNA, the CDR3 is TGTGCCAGTAAGTGGGACAGATATAGCAATCAGCCCCAGCATTTT. Encoded protein: CASKWDRYSNQPQHF. This sequence joins TRBV19 and TRBJ1-5; TRBD1 aligns across 7 bases. CDR1 and CDR2 from the germline V gene are LNHDA and SQIVND (reference sequence). Trimming removed 7 bases from V and 0 bases from J; junction bases left unmatched: 6. The CDR3 loop spans 15 amino acids.

V usage is TRBV29-1 and J usage is TRBJ1-4, with D unclear. This CDR3 spans 12 amino acids. V lost 6 bases and J 7 bases, leaving 12 bases between the germline ends. The V gene's germline CDR1 is SQVTM and CDR2 ANQGSEA. CDR3 in DNA: TGCAGCGTCCTGGACCGCTTTGAAAAACTGTTTTTT. It specifies CSVLDRFEKLFF.

The chain uses TRBV2 and TRBJ2-2; 13 nucleotides line up with TRBD2. J was trimmed by 9 bases and V by 10 bases; bases with no gene match: 20. CDR3 length: 18 amino acids. The germline V gene encodes CDR1 SNHLY and CDR2 FYNNEI. CDR3 DNA sequence: TGTGCCATATACAAAGGGACTAGCGGGATGACGGCGACCCGGGAGCTGTTTTTT. Translation gives CAIYKGTSGMTATRELFF.

CDR3: CASSLWTGENVGNQPQHF. CDR3 nucleotide sequence: TGTGCCAGCAGTTTATGGACAGGGGAAAACGTTGGCAATCAGCCCCAGCATTTT. The chain combines TRBV28 with TRBJ1-5; 8 bases map to TRBD1. The CDR3 spans 18 residues. CDR1 is MDHEN and CDR2 is SYDVKM in the germline V gene. After removal of 0 bases from V and 2 bases from J, the junction contained 9 bases not matched to a gene.

This rearrangement joins TRBV11-2 to TRBJ2-7; no clear D gene. V dropped 3 bases and J dropped 4 bases, with 4 bases sitting between them. This CDR3 contains 11 residues. Germline lookup yields CDR1 SGHAT and CDR2 FQNNGV. CDR3 sequence (DNA): TGTGCCAGCAGCTTGGTTTACGAGCAGTACTTC. Encoded protein: CASSLVYEQYF.

The chain employs TRBV27 and TRBJ2-3; 11 bases map to TRBD1. In germline, CDR1 is MNHEY, CDR2 SMNVEV (reference sequence). The CDR3 totals 18 residues. The trim removed 4 bases at V and 5 bases at J, leaving 14 bases unmatched. The CDR3 nucleotides are TGTGCCAGCAGTTCTAGGGCCACTTGGGGACAGGGGGGAGATACGCAGTATTTT. Translated: CASSSRATWGQGGDTQYF.

The V and J genes are TRBV18 and TRBJ1-1, with 10 bases that match TRBD1. The CDR3 consists of 16 residues. V shed 3 bases, J shed 4 bases, and the junction held 8 bases outside the gene matches. Germline CDR1 and CDR2: KGHSH and LQKENI. CDR3 nucleotide sequence: TGTGCCAGCTCACCTGGGGGGACAGGGGTTTCCACTGAAGCTTTCTTT. Protein: CASSPGGTGVSTEAFF.

The chain has TRBV6-1 and TRBJ1-2; D unclear. Trimming left V 0 bases short and J 4 bases short, with 12 bases between. Germline-derived CDR1 and CDR2 are MNHNS and SASEGT. The CDR3 spans 15 residues. The CDR3 DNA sequence: TGTGCCAGCAGTGAAGCGCAGGTGGTATTCTATGGCTACACCTTC. Protein sequence: CASSEAQVVFYGYTF.

This chain connects TRBV2 to TRBJ1-2, with D maybe TRBD1 (5 bases). The CDR3 is made up of 12 amino acids. V was clipped by 9 bases and J by 8 bases, with 16 bases between them. CDR1 is SNHLY and CDR2 is FYNNEI in the germline V gene. The CDR3 DNA is TGTGCCAGTTTAGGGGTTTCGGGAGGCTACACCTTC. Translation gives CASLGVSGGYTF.

The genes are TRBV11-1 and TRBJ1-4; 8 nucleotides agree with TRBD1. CDR1 and CDR2 (germline): SGHAT, FQDESV (reference sequence). This CDR3 region has 17 residues. V dropped 5 bases and J dropped 3; count of bases not matched to a gene: 11. The CDR3 region is CASSHYGTGPSNEKLFF. For the CDR3, the DNA is TGTGCCAGCAGCCACTACGGGACAGGACCTTCTAATGAAAAACTGTTTTTT.

In this sample, this clone turned up once. The CDR3 coding sequence is TGCGCCAGCAGCTTGGCCTTGGACACGGGGGCAACTAATGAAAAACTGTTTTTT. This sequence encodes CASSLALDTGATNEKLFF. The gene calls are TRBV5-1 and TRBJ1-4, with D perhaps TRBD1 (5 bases). With 0 bases removed from V and 0 bases from J, the gap between germline ends came to 15 bases. CDR1 and CDR2 from the germline V gene are SGHRS and YFSETQ. CDR3 length: 18 amino acids.

The chain combines TRBV7-7 with TRBJ1-1; D unresolved. V lost 5 bases to trimming and J lost 4 bases, with 14 bases between them. Germline CDR1 SSHAT, CDR2 FNYEAQ (reference sequence). The CDR3 loop spans 14 amino acids. The CDR3 region is CASSALTRGTEAFF. The CDR3 DNA follows: TGTGCCAGCAGCGCTCTCACCCGGGGCACTGAAGCTTTCTTT.

A single count supports this clone. In DNA, the CDR3 is TGTGCCAGCAGCCGCCTCGAGGTTTACACTGAAGCTTTCTTT. Translated, it gives CASSRLEVYTEAFF. The V and J genes are TRBV5-4 and TRBJ1-1; no reliable D call. CDR3 size: 14 residues. Per germline, CDR1 SGHNT and CDR2 YYREEE (reference sequence). V was pared by 4 bases and J by 3 bases, with 13 bases between.

The count of this clone is one. The chain recombines TRBV2 with TRBJ2-1; tentatively, D is TRBD2 (6 bases). Germline CDR1 is SNHLY and CDR2 is FYNNEI. The V end was cut by 6 bases, the J end by 8 bases, with 20 bases between. CDR3 length equals 15 residues. CDR3 sequence reads: CASRAPSRGHYEQFF. As DNA, the CDR3 is TGTGCCAGCAGGGCCCCCTCGCGGGGTCACTATGAGCAGTTCTTC.

This chain uses TRBV27 with TRBJ1-5; maybe TRBD1 (5 bases). Trimming removed 10 bases at V and 5 bases at J, with 21 bases between. The CDR3 consists of 15 residues. Germline loops: CDR1 MNHEY, CDR2 SMNVEV (reference sequence). CDR3 in DNA: TGTGCCACCAGGTGGGGCAGGGATAAACATCAGCCCCAGCATTTT. It codes for CATRWGRDKHQPQHF.

V is TRBV5-1 and J is TRBJ2-7, with 11 bases matching TRBD1. CDR3 size: 16 residues. The V and J ends lost 4 bases and 5 bases, in that order; junction bases with no gene match: 11. Germline assignment: CDR1 SGHRS and CDR2 YFSETQ. For the CDR3, the DNA is TGCGCCAGCAGCCCGAGTGGGGACAGGGGGATCGACGAGCAGTACTTC. Encoded protein: CASSPSGDRGIDEQYF.

The chain uses TRBV6-5 and TRBJ1-1; D is perhaps TRBD1 (6 bases). The length of the CDR3 is 16 residues. V was shortened by 2 bases and J by 1 base, with 14 bases between the two germline ends. Germline CDR1 and CDR2: MNHEY and SVGAGI. CDR3 in amino acids: CASSYQGPQGNTEAFF. As DNA, the CDR3 is TGTGCCAGCAGTTACCAGGGGCCCCAGGGGAACACTGAAGCTTTCTTT.

V gene TRBV19 combines with J gene TRBJ1-2, with a weak D call TRBD1 (5 bases). V was cut by 8 bases and J by 2 bases, with 15 bases left in between. Per germline, CDR1 LNHDA and CDR2 SQIVND (reference sequence). The CDR3 consists of 14 residues. The CDR3 here is CASVPRAGNYGYTF. DNA for the CDR3: TGTGCCAGTGTCCCCAGGGCTGGCAACTATGGCTACACCTTC.

The chain joins TRBV9 to TRBJ2-3, with D hard to call. V was cut by 2 bases and J by 2 bases, with 9 bases left in between. The CDR3 covers 14 residues. Per the germline V gene, CDR1 is SGDLS and CDR2 is YYNGEE. In nucleotides, the CDR3 is TGTGCCAGCAGCGTGGCTCCAGTCACAGATACGCAGTATTTT. Protein: CASSVAPVTDTQYF. Full variable domain (outside the CDR3, taken from reference TRBV9 and TRBJ2-3): DSGVTQTPKHLITATGQRVTLRCSPRSGDLSVYWYQQSLDQGLQFLIQYYNGEERAKGNILERFSAQQFPDLHSELNLSSLELGDSALYFCASSVAPVTDTQYFGPGTRLTVL.

The rearrangement links TRBV19 to TRBJ1-4, with 7 bases identical to TRBD1. The V segment lost 8 bases and the J segment 2 bases; nucleotides outside the gene matches: 5. Germline V gene data show CDR1 as LNHDA and CDR2 as SQIVND (reference sequence). This CDR3 region has 14 residues. The CDR3 reads CASSTGATNEKLFF. DNA of the CDR3: TGTGCCAGTTCTACAGGGGCGACTAATGAAAAACTGTTTTTT.

This chain connects TRBV7-2 to TRBJ2-2, with D unresolved. The CDR3 totals 15 residues. The germline CDR1 and CDR2 sequences are SGHTA and FQGNSA. V was cut by 6 bases and J by 1 base, with 12 bases left in between. CDR3 residues: CASSQHRQNTGELFF. The CDR3 DNA reads TGTGCCAGCAGTCAACACCGACAGAACACCGGGGAGCTGTTTTTT.

With regard to this clone: The junction does not match germline at one end; this may be a read error. V gene TRBV7-7 combines with J gene TRBJ2-3; 10 bases fit TRBD1. The CDR3 length is 15 residues. Germline CDR1 SSHAT, CDR2 FNYEAQ (reference sequence). The CDR3 loop reads CASSLTGGRTDTQYF. CDR3 nucleotides: TGTGCTAGCAGCTTGACAGGGGGCCGGACAGATACGCAGTATTTT. The entire variable domain, with the rest obtained from reference TRBV7-7 and TRBJ2-3, is as follows: GAGVSQSPRYKVTKRGQDVTLRCDPISSHATLYWYQQALGQGPEFLTYFNYEAQPDKSGLPSDRFSAERPEGSISTLTIQRTEQRDSAMYRCASSLTGGRTDTQYFGPGTRLTVL.

The chain links TRBV6-1 to TRBJ2-7, with a possible D match to TRBD1 (6 bases). The CDR3 covers 12 residues. In germline, CDR1 is MNHNS, CDR2 SASEGT. Trimming took off 3 bases at V and 6 bases at J, with 9 bases between the two ends. The CDR3, as DNA: TGTGCCAGCAGTGATACAGGGCGCGAGCAGTACTTC. This translates into CASSDTGREQYF.

V and J are TRBV29-1 and TRBJ1-1; 8 bases are a match to TRBD1. The V and J ends lost 6 bases and 3 bases, in that order; junction bases with no gene match: 6. This CDR3 is 13 amino acids long. CDR1 SQVTM and CDR2 ANQGSEA come from the germline V gene. CDR3 sequence: CSVRTGSDTEAFF. CDR3 in DNA: TGCAGCGTCCGGACAGGGTCGGACACTGAAGCTTTCTTT.

The rearrangement uses TRBV6-6 and TRBJ2-1, with 11 bases aligning to TRBD1. CDR3 length: 16 amino acids. From germline, CDR1 is MNHNY and CDR2 SVGAGI (reference sequence). The junction had 7 bases not matched to a gene; V was cut back by 6 bases and J by 3 bases. CDR3 residues: CASRRTGTGGYNEQFF. CDR3 sequence (DNA): TGTGCCAGCAGACGGACTGGGACAGGGGGCTACAATGAGCAGTTCTTC.

The chain recombines TRBV7-9 with TRBJ1-2; D ambiguous. V lost 5 bases and J lost 6, with 22 bases in between. Germline V gene data show CDR1 as SEHNR and CDR2 as FQNEAQ (reference sequence). The CDR3 runs to 16 residues. The CDR3 nucleotides read TGTGCCAGCAGCAAAAAGATCCCCCCTAACTATGATGGCTACACCTTC. This encodes CASSKKIPPNYDGYTF.